The following is a TCR beta chain sequence with its context. Antigen unknown. The entry originates in a study of cytomegalovirus exposure and HLA in healthy donors. Both 60 Vbeta primers and 13 Jbeta primers went into the PCR. Repertoires were generated with immunoSEQ multiplex PCR, while TCRdb's copy carries only in-frame clones and drops some. This table has fewer than 250,000 clones, about four fifths appearing once. Germline CDR1 reads MGHDK; CDR2 reads SYGVNS. The V end lost 4 bases, the J end lost 5 bases, and 11 bases lay between the germline ends. The CDR3 runs to 13 residues. Study outcomes and limitations: As a later analysis revealed, the rate of TCR association differed by HLA locus, with DRB1 most and HLA-C fewest. Donor immune exposure was known only as CMV serostatus.

The source of this sequence is a male donor in good health and CMV-seropositive. This chain connects TRBV25-1 to TRBJ1-1; D possibly corresponds to TRBD1 (6 bases). Sequencing used PBMCs. The CDR3 spells CASSAQGRTEAFF. CDR3 sequence (DNA): TGTGCCAGCAGTGCACAGGGCCGAACTGAAGCTTTCTTT.